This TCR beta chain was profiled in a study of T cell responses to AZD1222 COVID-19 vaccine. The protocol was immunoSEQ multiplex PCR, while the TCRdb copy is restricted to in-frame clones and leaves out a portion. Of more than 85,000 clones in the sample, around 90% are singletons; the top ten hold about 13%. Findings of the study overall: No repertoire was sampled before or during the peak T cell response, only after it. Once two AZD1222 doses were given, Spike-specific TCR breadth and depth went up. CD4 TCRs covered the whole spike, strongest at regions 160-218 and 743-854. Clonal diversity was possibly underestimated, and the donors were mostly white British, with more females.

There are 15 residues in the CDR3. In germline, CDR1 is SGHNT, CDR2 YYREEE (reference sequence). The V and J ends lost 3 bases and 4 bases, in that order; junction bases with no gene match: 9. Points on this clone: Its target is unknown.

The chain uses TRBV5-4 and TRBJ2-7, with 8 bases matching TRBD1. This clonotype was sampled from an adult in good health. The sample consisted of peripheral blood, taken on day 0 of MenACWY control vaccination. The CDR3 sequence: CASSSDRGQAYEQYF. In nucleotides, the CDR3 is TGTGCCAGCAGCTCGGATCGGGGACAGGCTTACGAGCAGTACTTC.